The 23 T cell receptor beta chains listed next were all sequenced from one sample in a study of shared clonotypes between healthy human individuals. Measured with immunoSEQ multiplex PCR; TCRdb has only the in-frame clones, and not every one. The table lists some 2.1 million clones, 85% to 95% of them singletons. The material sequenced was naive CD4+ T cells sorted from blood. Specified subset: CD45RA+ positively selected. Receptors originate from a man younger than 35 in good health.

Turning to this clone: This may stem from a read error, because a much larger clone lies one nucleotide away. This chain connects TRBV11-2 to TRBJ2-7; 7 positions agree with TRBD2. The CDR3 runs to 17 residues. The V and J ends lost 5 bases and 0 bases, in that order; junction bases with no gene match: 13. Germline CDR1 is SGHAT and CDR2 is FQNNGV. The CDR3 nucleotides are TGTGCCAGCAGCCCGACCGGACTAGTAGAACTCTCCTACGAGCAGTACTTC. Its protein is CASSPTGLVELSYEQYF.

The chain uses TRBV6-1 and TRBJ2-7; D gene ambiguous. Germline CDR1 and CDR2: MNHNS and SASEGT. The CDR3 is 11 amino acids. The germline V and J ends were trimmed by 7 bases and 7 bases, with 11 bases remaining between them. CDR3 in amino acids: CASTDFVEQYF. DNA for the CDR3: TGTGCCAGCACCGACTTCGTTGAGCAGTACTTC.

This chain connects TRBV9 to TRBJ1-2; no clear D gene. This CDR3 region has 16 residues. Germline CDR1 is SGDLS and CDR2 is YYNGEE. Between the trimmed V and J ends, which lost 2 bases and 1 base, there was a span of 15 bases. The CDR3 sequence: CASSVEGFPLNYGYTF. The DNA for the CDR3 is TGTGCCAGCAGCGTGGAAGGGTTCCCTCTTAACTATGGCTACACCTTC. The variable domain in full, completed from reference TRBV9 and TRBJ1-2, reads DSGVTQTPKHLITATGQRVTLRCSPRSGDLSVYWYQQSLDQGLQFLIQYYNGEERAKGNILERFSAQQFPDLHSELNLSSLELGDSALYFCASSVEGFPLNYGYTFGSGTRLTVV.

The chain is built from TRBV7-9 and TRBJ2-5, with a weak D call TRBD1 (6 bases). The V gene's germline CDR1 is SEHNR and CDR2 FQNEAQ (reference sequence). The V end lost 5 bases, the J end lost 9 bases, and 13 bases lay between the germline ends. The CDR3 length is 12 residues. CDR3 residues: CASSPQDSAQYF. CDR3 DNA sequence: TGTGCCAGCAGCCCCCAGGACAGTGCCCAGTACTTC.

This chain joins TRBV11-2 and TRBJ2-4, with D unclear. V lost 3 bases and J lost 8, with 17 bases in between. This CDR3 is 15 amino acids long. Germline lookup yields CDR1 SGHAT and CDR2 FQNNGV. This CDR3 reads CASSLTEAKMDIQYF. The CDR3 coding sequence is TGTGCCAGCAGCTTGACCGAGGCCAAAATGGACATTCAGTACTTC.

The chain recombines TRBV4-1 with TRBJ2-3; 8 positions match TRBD1. The CDR3 is 19 amino acids. From germline, CDR1 is MGHRA and CDR2 YSYEKL. Unmatched junction bases numbered 16, after V lost 2 bases and J lost 3 bases. DNA of the CDR3: TGCGCCAGCAGCCAACGATCCTTGGGTACAGGGGGGCGGACAGATACGCAGTATTTT. Its translation is CASSQRSLGTGGRTDTQYF.

The chain couples TRBV6-6 to TRBJ1-2, with D hard to call. The CDR3 extends over 14 amino acids. CDR1 MNHNY and CDR2 SVGAGI come from the germline V gene (reference sequence). V lost 0 bases and J 4 bases, leaving 9 bases between the germline ends. Written as DNA, the CDR3 is TGTGCCAGCAGTTACTCGGGCAGACGCTATGGCTACACCTTC. Its protein product is CASSYSGRRYGYTF.

V is TRBV11-3 and J is TRBJ2-5; D possibly corresponds to TRBD1 (6 bases). The J call may be incorrect, as the DNA end agrees better with TRBJ2-7. This CDR3 comprises 12 residues. The germline V gene has CDR1 SGHNT and CDR2 YENEEA. CDR3 region: CASSTQGNEQYF. CDR3 nucleotides: TGTGCCAGCAGCACCCAGGGGAACGAGCAGTACTTC.

The rearrangement uses TRBV2 and TRBJ2-2, with TRBD1 as a possible D gene (5 bases). V lost 4 bases and J 6 bases, leaving 18 bases between the germline ends. Germline CDR1 SNHLY, CDR2 FYNNEI. The CDR3 loop spans 16 amino acids. CDR3 in DNA: TGTGCCAGCAGTGCTCATTTGGGGCAGATCTCCGGGGAGCTGTTTTTT. Its translation is CASSAHLGQISGELFF.

J is TRBJ2-6 and V is TRBV28; 7 nucleotides align to TRBD1. Germline values: CDR1 MDHEN, CDR2 SYDVKM. The CDR3 is made up of 17 amino acids. The trim removed 4 bases at V and 0 bases at J, leaving 6 bases unmatched. CDR3 sequence reads: CASSSGQTSSGANVLTF. CDR3 DNA sequence: TGTGCCAGCAGTTCGGGACAGACGTCCTCTGGGGCCAACGTCCTGACTTTC.

This clone was seen once. The chain's CDR3 is CASSGDRDYGYTF. CDR3 in DNA: TGTGCCAGCAGTGGGGACAGGGACTATGGCTACACCTTC. This sequence joins TRBV28 and TRBJ1-2, with 9 bases aligning to TRBD1. CDR1 and CDR2 from the germline V gene are MDHEN and SYDVKM. With V trimmed by 5 bases and J by 3 bases, 1 base remained unmatched. The CDR3 has 13 residues.

The V call is TRBV2, the J call TRBJ2-7, with unresolved D. Trimming took 5 bases from V and 2 from J, leaving 4 bases between them. In germline, CDR1 is SNHLY, CDR2 FYNNEI. The CDR3 is made up of 11 amino acids. The CDR3 DNA reads as TGTGCCAGCAGTATGACCTACGAGCAGTACTTC. This codes for CASSMTYEQYF.

The chain joins TRBV7-2 to TRBJ2-3, with a possible D match to TRBD2 (5 bases). V was trimmed by 4 bases and J by 1 base, leaving 12 bases between them. CDR1 SGHTA and CDR2 FQGNSA come from the germline V gene. The CDR3 has 15 amino acids. CDR3 sequence (DNA): TGTGCCAGCAGCTCGGGGAATGGTCGCACAGATACGCAGTATTTT. It is translated as CASSSGNGRTDTQYF.

The chain joins TRBV10-3 to TRBJ1-5; 9 nucleotides agree with TRBD1. Germline values: CDR1 ENHRY, CDR2 SYGVKD. The J segment lost 7 bases and the V segment lost 9 bases, leaving 4 bases of the junction unmatched. The CDR3 runs to 12 residues. CDR3 sequence: CAIGQGRQPQHF. The CDR3 DNA is TGTGCCATAGGACAGGGGAGACAGCCCCAGCATTTT.

The chain combines TRBV11-2 with TRBJ1-1; D possibly corresponds to TRBD1 (5 bases). There are 16 residues in the CDR3. Trimming removed 0 bases at V and 0 bases at J, with 11 bases between. Germline V gives CDR1 SGHAT, CDR2 FQNNGV. CDR3 in amino acids: CASSLDLNRMNTEAFF. CDR3 nucleotide sequence: TGTGCCAGCAGCTTAGATCTAAACAGGATGAACACTGAAGCTTTCTTT.

This rearrangement joins TRBV7-2 to TRBJ1-2; D uncertain. Trimming shortened V by 5 bases and J by 4 bases, and 14 bases separated the two germline ends. CDR1 is SGHTA and CDR2 is FQGNSA in the germline V gene. CDR3 length equals 14 residues. CDR3 sequence: CASSQDLGIYGYTF. The CDR3, as DNA: TGTGCCAGCAGCCAAGACCTTGGGATCTATGGCTACACCTTC.

This clone was recorded once. The chain combines TRBV2 with TRBJ2-5, with D uncertain. V was shortened by 3 bases and J by 9 bases, with 11 bases between the two germline ends. Per the germline V gene, CDR1 is SNHLY and CDR2 is FYNNEI. This CDR3 has 12 residues. The CDR3 nucleotides read TGTGCCAGCAGTGACTTATCCGACGCCCAGTACTTC. Encoded protein: CASSDLSDAQYF. Complete variable domain (other parts from reference TRBV2 and TRBJ2-5): EPEVTQTPSHQVTQMGQEVILRCVPISNHLYFYWYRQILGQKVEFLVSFYNNEISEKSEIFDDQFSVERPDGSNFTLKIRSTKLEDSAMYFCASSDLSDAQYFGPGTRLLVL.

V usage is TRBV7-9 and J usage is TRBJ2-7, with 11 bases fitting TRBD2. V lost 7 bases to trimming and J lost 7 bases; unmatched junction nucleotides: 12. Germline loops: CDR1 SEHNR, CDR2 FQNEAQ (reference sequence). The CDR3 is 15 amino acids. This CDR3 reads CASNLAGGPKNEQYF. For the CDR3, the DNA is TGTGCCAGCAACCTAGCGGGAGGCCCGAAGAATGAGCAGTACTTC.

The gene calls are TRBV30 and TRBJ2-5; D possibly matches TRBD1 or TRBD2 (5 bases each). The CDR3 covers 12 residues. V shed 3 bases and J shed 3 bases, with 8 bases lying between them. Looked up from germline, CDR1 is GTSNPN and CDR2 is SVGIG (reference sequence). In DNA, the CDR3 is TGTGCCTGGAGGGGGACGAAAGAGACCCAGTACTTC. Amino acid sequence: CAWRGTKETQYF.

This clone was seen just once. The rearrangement joins TRBV19 to TRBJ2-3, with 12 nucleotides matching TRBD1. The germline V gene has CDR1 LNHDA and CDR2 SQIVND (reference sequence). Trimming at V came to 7 bases and at J to 4 bases, leaving 6 bases not matched to a gene. This CDR3 region has 15 residues. CDR3 sequence reads: CASKSGQGAADTQYF. CDR3 DNA: TGTGCCAGTAAATCGGGACAGGGGGCGGCAGATACGCAGTATTTT.

The gene calls are TRBV18 and TRBJ1-6, with D maybe TRBD1 (5 bases). Germline V gene sequence: CDR1 KGHSH, CDR2 LQKENI. Trimming cost V 1 base and J 5 bases, with 15 bases left between them. There are 17 residues in the CDR3. The CDR3 DNA reads TGTGCCAGCTCACCACTCGCTGGGACGAAAGATAATTCACCCCTCCACTTT. Translation gives CASSPLAGTKDNSPLHF. The full variable domain, its missing parts supplied by reference TRBV18 and TRBJ1-6, is NAGVMQNPRHLVRRRGQEARLRCSPMKGHSHVYWYRQLPEEGLKFMVYLQKENIIDESGMPKERFSAEFPKEGPSILRIQQVVRGDSAAYFCASSPLAGTKDNSPLHFGNGTRLTVT.

The chain employs TRBV11-2 and TRBJ1-1; D unclear. The CDR3 length is 15 residues. V was cut by 3 bases and J by 5 bases, with 16 bases left in between. Germline V gene lookup returns CDR1 SGHAT and CDR2 FQNNGV. The CDR3 region is CASSFPLGLGTEAFF. The CDR3 region has the DNA TGTGCCAGCAGCTTTCCCTTGGGATTAGGAACTGAAGCTTTCTTT.

V gene TRBV5-4 combines with J gene TRBJ2-5; D perhaps matches TRBD2 (5 bases). The V and J ends lost 4 bases and 1 base respectively, with 14 bases between them. Germline V gives CDR1 SGHNT, CDR2 YYREEE (reference sequence). This CDR3 region has 15 residues. The CDR3 sequence is CASSPGPGIQETQYF. CDR3 nucleotides: TGTGCCAGCAGCCCCGGACCCGGGATCCAAGAGACCCAGTACTTC.